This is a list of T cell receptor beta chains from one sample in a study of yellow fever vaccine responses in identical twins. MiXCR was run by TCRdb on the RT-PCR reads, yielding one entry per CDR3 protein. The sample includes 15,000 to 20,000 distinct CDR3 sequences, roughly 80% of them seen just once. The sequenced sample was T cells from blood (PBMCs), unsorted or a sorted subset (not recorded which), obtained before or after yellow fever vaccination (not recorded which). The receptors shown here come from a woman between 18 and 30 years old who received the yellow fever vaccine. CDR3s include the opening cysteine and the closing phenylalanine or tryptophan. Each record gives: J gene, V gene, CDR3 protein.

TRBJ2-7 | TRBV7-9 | CASSAGTGVYEQYF
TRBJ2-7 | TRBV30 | CAWRRSSYEQYF
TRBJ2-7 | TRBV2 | CASSMAGTSYEQYF
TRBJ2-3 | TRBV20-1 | CSARDSHHSTDTQYF
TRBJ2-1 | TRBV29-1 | CSVEPLLAEDNEQFF
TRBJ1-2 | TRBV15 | CATSRSTGEGYTF
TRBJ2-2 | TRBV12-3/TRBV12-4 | CASSLVGTGELFF
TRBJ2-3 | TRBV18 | CASSPSGTDTQYF
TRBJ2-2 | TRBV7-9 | CASSARTDTGELFF
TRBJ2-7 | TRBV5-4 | CASSLGGSPPYEQYF
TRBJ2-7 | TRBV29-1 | CSASRDRDSLPQNSYEQYF
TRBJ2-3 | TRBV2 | CASSEGGADTQYF
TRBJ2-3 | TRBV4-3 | CASSQTGGLTDTQYF
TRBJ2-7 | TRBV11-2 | CASSFGTESSYEQYF
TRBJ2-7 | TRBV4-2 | CASSHNQNRDEQYF
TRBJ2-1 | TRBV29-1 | CSVDDFGIRENEQFF
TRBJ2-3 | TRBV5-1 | CASSFGGRGTDTQYF
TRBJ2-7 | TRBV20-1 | CSATDRVYEQYF
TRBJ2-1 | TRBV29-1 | CSVGTSGPSSYNEQFF
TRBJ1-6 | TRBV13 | CASTGFSYNSPLHF
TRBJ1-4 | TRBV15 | CATSSAQLRDEKLFF
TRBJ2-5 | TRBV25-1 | CASSVLETQYF
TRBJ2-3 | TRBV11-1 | CASSLQSGGATDTQYF
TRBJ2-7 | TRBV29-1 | CSVETVGDEQYF
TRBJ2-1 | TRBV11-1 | CASSSPDRSNEQFF
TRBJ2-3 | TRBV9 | CASGLAGTDTQYF
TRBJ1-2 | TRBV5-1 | CASSLDSNYGYTF
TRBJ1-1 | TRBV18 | CASSPRGTKNTEAFF
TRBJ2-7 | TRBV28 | CASTFYAGGLTPYEQYF
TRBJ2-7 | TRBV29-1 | CSGRQGGSYEQYF
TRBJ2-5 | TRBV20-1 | CSARTGQGQETQYF
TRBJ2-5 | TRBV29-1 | CSVHRGQETQYF
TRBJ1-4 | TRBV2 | CASSEPSGQGEKLFF
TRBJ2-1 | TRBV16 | CASSQSFNEQFF
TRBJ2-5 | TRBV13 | CASSFPSESRETQYF
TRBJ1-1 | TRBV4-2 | CASSPHREYTEAFF
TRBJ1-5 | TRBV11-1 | CASSSSVSNQPQHF
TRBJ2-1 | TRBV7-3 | CASSLGRSYNEQFF
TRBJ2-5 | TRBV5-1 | CASSFDQETQYF
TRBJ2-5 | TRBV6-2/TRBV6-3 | CASSYLRAQETQYF
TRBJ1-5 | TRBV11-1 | CASSLTGARNQPQHF
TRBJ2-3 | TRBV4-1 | CASSQDRGGKTDTQYF
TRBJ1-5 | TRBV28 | CASSLSLRGSHQPQHF
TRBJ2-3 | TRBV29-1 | CSVGTSSDTQYF
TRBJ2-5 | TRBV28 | CASSTARTGFLEETQYF
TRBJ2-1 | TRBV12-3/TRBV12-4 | CASTERGGHEQFF
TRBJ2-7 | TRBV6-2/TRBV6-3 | CASSYSVSAKEYF
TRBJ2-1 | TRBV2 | CASRKGTEYNEQFF
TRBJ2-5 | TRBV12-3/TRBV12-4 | CASRPWEGTQETQYF
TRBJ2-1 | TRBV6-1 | CASSQLTSGRAYNEQFF
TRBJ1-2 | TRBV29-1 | CSVERGIVYGYTF
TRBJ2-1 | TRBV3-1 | CASSQVAVEQFF
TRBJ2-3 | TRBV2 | CASSATGSPDTQYF
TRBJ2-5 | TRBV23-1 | CVPGGGRHSPLERAQYF
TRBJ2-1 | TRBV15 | CATSRTSGSSEQFF